These 25 T cell receptor beta chains originate from one sample sequenced in a study of spatial heterogeneity in lung cancer. The time point: sample taken at primary tumor resection. No cell sorting; template was whole RNA from tumor, lung tissue or PBMC. MiXCR, run by TCRdb on the 5' RACE reads, gives a single entry per CDR3 protein. This sample has about 38,000 distinct CDR3 sequences, with 7.5% found just once. This sample comprised PBMCs, obtained at surgery. The receptor source for this set is a male donor with early-stage non-small cell lung cancer.

This clonotype was recorded many times. V gene TRBV10-3 combines with J gene TRBJ2-7; D gene ambiguous. Germline V lookup: CDR1 ENHRY, CDR2 SYGVKD. The CDR3 consists of 14 residues. Trimming took 10 bases from V and 0 from J, leaving 16 bases between them. CDR3 residues: CATSDIRSSYEQYV. CDR3 coding DNA: TGTGCCACCTCCGACATCCGGAGCTCCTACGAGCAGTACGTC.

The table lists this clonotype with many counts. The V and J genes are TRBV6-6 and TRBJ2-5; maybe TRBD2 (6 bases). V lost 5 bases to trimming and J lost 5 bases, with 6 bases between them. Germline V gene data show CDR1 as MNHNY and CDR2 as SVGAGI (reference sequence). This CDR3 has 11 amino acids. This CDR3 is CASSAGETQYF. In nucleotides, the CDR3 is TGTGCCAGCAGTGCGGGGGAGACCCAGTACTTC.

The chain employs TRBV28 and TRBJ2-7, with 8 bases aligning to TRBD2. The junction had 5 bases not matched to a gene; V was cut back by 5 bases and J by 2 bases. CDR3 length equals 14 residues. Germline V gives CDR1 MDHEN, CDR2 SYDVKM. CDR3 sequence: CASSGTRGAYEQYV. The CDR3 DNA follows: TGTGCCAGCAGTGGGACTAGAGGTGCCTACGAGCAGTACGTC.

This clonotype was detected only a few times. The chain recombines TRBV20-1 with TRBJ1-1, with unresolved D. CDR3 size: 15 residues. The V end was cut by 0 bases, the J end by 0 bases, with 11 bases between. Germline values: CDR1 DFQATT, CDR2 SNEGSKA (reference sequence). The DNA of the CDR3 is TGCAGTGCTAGAGATCGGCAATCCTTGAACACTGAAGCTTTCTTT. Its protein product is CSARDRQSLNTEAFF.

This rearrangement joins TRBV21-1 to TRBJ2-7; whether TRBD1, the table's D call, matches the DNA was not checked. TRBV21-1 is annotated as a pseudogene. CDR3 length: 15 residues. For the CDR3, the DNA is TGTGCCAGCAGGGCCGGGACAGGTGGCCCCTACGAGCAGTACGTC. Translated: CASRAGTGGPYEQYV.

Ten or more counts support this clonotype. J is TRBJ1-2 and V is TRBV6-5, with 7 positions matching TRBD1. This CDR3 contains 14 residues. J lost 4 bases, V lost 6 bases, and 8 bases had no gene match. From germline, CDR1 is MNHEY and CDR2 SVGAGI. In DNA, the CDR3 is TGTGCCAGCAGGACACCTGGGACAGCCTATGGCTACACCTTC. It specifies CASRTPGTAYGYTF.

About this clonotype: Just one base apart from a much larger clone, this may be a read error. The V call is TRBV29-1, the J call TRBJ2-5; unclear D gene. Germline V lookup: CDR1 SQVTM, CDR2 ANQGSEA. CDR3 length: 13 residues. The CDR3, as DNA: TGCAGCGTTGAAGTCCAGCCCCAAGAGACCCGGTACTTC. Protein product: CSVEVQPQETRYF.

This clonotype appeared a few times. The chain combines TRBV18 with TRBJ2-5; D is tentatively TRBD1 or TRBD2 (5 bases each). The V end lost 5 bases, the J end lost 1 base, and 11 bases lay between the germline ends. Germline V gene sequence: CDR1 KGHSH, CDR2 LQKENI. The CDR3 is 14 amino acids. The CDR3 DNA follows: TGTGCCAGCTCAGCCGGGACCACCCAAGAGACCCAGTACTTC. This codes for CASSAGTTQETQYF.

This clonotype was recorded many times. The gene calls are TRBV11-3 and TRBJ2-7; D possibly corresponds to TRBD2 (5 bases). The CDR3 runs to 13 residues. V was pared by 5 bases and J by 7 bases, with 15 bases between. Germline-derived CDR1 and CDR2 are SGHNT and YENEEA. CDR3 residues: CASSPRPTGEQYV. DNA for the CDR3: TGTGCCAGCAGCCCCCGCCCGACGGGGGAGCAGTACGTC.

The V and J genes are TRBV7-8 and TRBJ1-1, with no clear D. Trimming cost V 1 base and J 4 bases, with 10 bases left between them. CDR1 is SGHVS and CDR2 is FQNEAQ in the germline V gene. The length of the CDR3 is 14 residues. CDR3 residues: CASSLGAVGTEAFF. The CDR3 nucleotides read TGTGCCAGCAGCTTAGGCGCCGTTGGCACTGAAGCTTTCTTT.

The genes are TRBV6-2 or TRBV6-3 and TRBJ2-7; unclear D gene. The CDR3 contains 14 residues. V was pared by 2 bases and J by 4 bases, with 12 bases between. Germline lookup yields CDR1 MNHEY and CDR2 SVGEGT. The chain's CDR3 is CASSYTHGGYEQYV. The CDR3 bases are TGTGCCAGCAGTTACACCCACGGCGGATACGAGCAGTACGTC.

Ten or more counts support this clonotype. The rearrangement uses TRBV7-9 and TRBJ1-3; the D is unclear. The germline V and J ends were trimmed by 5 bases and 4 bases, with 12 bases remaining between them. CDR1 and CDR2 from the germline V gene are SEHNR and FQNEAQ (reference sequence). The CDR3 loop spans 14 amino acids. DNA for the CDR3: TGTGCCAGCAGCCCAGACATATCCGGAAACACCATATATTTT. It specifies CASSPDISGNTIYF.

In this sample, this clonotype turned up many times. The chain employs TRBV5-4 and TRBJ1-1; TRBD1 is a possible D gene (6 bases). The V gene lost 4 bases and the J gene lost 5 bases, with 15 bases spanning the gap. Looked up from germline, CDR1 is SGHNT and CDR2 is YYREEE (reference sequence). This CDR3 is 14 amino acids long. CDR3 loop: CASSPPRGQTEAFF. CDR3 DNA: TGTGCCAGCAGCCCCCCCAGGGGTCAAACTGAAGCTTTCTTT.

This clonotype was picked up a small number of times. The chain uses TRBV29-1 and TRBJ2-7; the D is unclear. The CDR3 contains 14 residues. The germline V gene has CDR1 SQVTM and CDR2 ANQGSEA. V was clipped by 0 bases and J by 2 bases, with 11 bases between them. CDR3 loop: CSVEDPGSPYEQYF. The CDR3 DNA sequence: TGCAGCGTTGAAGATCCCGGATCGCCCTACGAGCAGTACTTC.

This clonotype was detected many times. This chain links TRBV4-3 with TRBJ2-3; the match to TRBD1 covers 8 bases. The CDR3 covers 15 residues. V gave up 3 bases and J gave up 6 bases; unmatched junction bases: 8. Germline lookup yields CDR1 LGHNA and CDR2 YSLEER. The CDR3 region has the DNA TGCGCCAGCAGCCAGACAGGGGATGGGTCGGATACGCAGTATTTT. This encodes CASSQTGDGSDTQYF.

There are a few counts of this clonotype. This chain connects TRBV12-3 or TRBV12-4 to TRBJ1-1; D call uncertain. V lost 2 bases and J 1 base, leaving 11 bases between the germline ends. The length of the CDR3 is 15 residues. This CDR3 reads CASSLTPGTNTEAFF. CDR3 in DNA: TGTGCCAGCAGTTTAACTCCAGGTACGAACACTGAAGCTTTCTTT.

This clonotype was seen ten or more times. The V and J genes are TRBV10-3 and TRBJ2-7; D possibly corresponds to TRBD2 (6 bases). Trimming removed 8 bases at V and 1 base at J, with 12 bases between. The germline V gene has CDR1 ENHRY and CDR2 SYGVKD. The CDR3 loop spans 13 amino acids. The CDR3 sequence is CAISPRESYEQYV. In nucleotides, the CDR3 is TGTGCCATCTCCCCGCGGGAATCCTACGAGCAGTACGTC.

At least ten counts were recorded for this clonotype. The genes are TRBV6-1 and TRBJ1-6; TRBD1 might be the D (6 bases). The V and J ends lost 6 bases and 9 bases respectively, with 18 bases between them. The CDR3 totals 15 residues. Germline-derived CDR1 and CDR2 are MNHNS and SASEGT. The CDR3 loop reads CASRSQQGLSSPLHF. The CDR3 DNA is TGTGCCAGCAGGTCACAACAGGGTTTGAGTTCACCCCTCCACTTT.

The V call is TRBV12-3 or TRBV12-4, the J call TRBJ1-5; 9 bases are shared with TRBD1. The CDR3 is 15 amino acids. V gave up 6 bases and J gave up 2 bases; unmatched junction bases: 5. CDR3 bases: TGTGCCAGCAGCCCGGACAGGGGAGGCAATCAGCCCCAGCATTTT. Protein product: CASSPDRGGNQPQHF.

The gene calls are TRBV6-6 and TRBJ1-6, with TRBD1 as a possible D gene (6 bases). This CDR3 has 14 amino acids. V dropped 7 bases and J dropped 8 bases, with 15 bases sitting between them. CDR1 is MNHNY, CDR2 SVGAGI, per germline (reference sequence). As DNA, the CDR3 is TGTGCCAGCACGCCAAGGGGGGTGGATTCACCCCTCCACTTT. It is translated as CASTPRGVDSPLHF.

This clonotype was counted many times. This chain connects TRBV7-2 to TRBJ2-3, with 9 bases matching TRBD2. After removal of 0 bases from V and 7 bases from J, the junction contained 8 bases not matched to a gene. This CDR3 region has 16 residues. Germline CDR1 and CDR2: SGHTA and FQGNSA. The CDR3: CASSLAGGRAGNTQYF. The CDR3 region has the DNA TGTGCCAGCAGCTTAGCCGGCGGGAGGGCCGGAAATACGCAGTATTTT.

At least ten counts were recorded for this clonotype. The CDR3 sequence: CASGLRTGGNQPQHF. CDR3 DNA sequence: TGTGCCAGCGGCCTTCGGACAGGGGGCAATCAGCCCCAGCATTTT. The gene calls are TRBV27 and TRBJ1-5, with 9 bases aligning to TRBD1. Trimming took 8 bases from V and 2 from J; bases not matched to a gene: 7. The CDR3 extends over 15 amino acids. The germline V gene has CDR1 MNHEY and CDR2 SMNVEV (reference sequence).

The chain couples TRBV7-2 to TRBJ2-2; D might be TRBD2 (6 bases). This CDR3 has 16 amino acids. V dropped 5 bases and J dropped 2 bases, with 15 bases sitting between them. Germline V lookup: CDR1 SGHTA, CDR2 FQGNSA. The chain's CDR3 is CASSPSDYLNTGELFF. In DNA, the CDR3 is TGTGCCAGCAGCCCCTCGGACTACCTAAACACCGGGGAGCTGTTTTTT.

Concerning this clonotype: A much bigger clone sits one base away, suggesting this may be a read error. The V gene is TRBV29-1, the J gene TRBJ2-5; 11 bases are shared with TRBD1. V was pared by 3 bases and J by 8 bases, with 8 bases of the junction left unmatched. This CDR3 region has 14 residues. Germline V lookup: CDR1 SQVTM, CDR2 ANQGSEA. The CDR3 spells CSVEVSGTGGTQYF. The CDR3 DNA is TGCAGCGTTGAGGTTAGCGGGACAGGGGGTACCCAGTACTTC.

This clonotype is a singleton in its sample. A much larger clone sits a single nucleotide away, making a read error possible. The chain uses TRBV2 and TRBJ2-1; 7 positions match TRBD1. From germline, CDR1 is SNHLY and CDR2 FYNNEI. The CDR3 loop spans 13 amino acids. The CDR3 spells CANSEQGFNEQFF. The CDR3 nucleotides are TGTGCCAACAGTGAACAGGGGTTCAATGAGCAGTTCTTC.